One and the same sample provided the 5 T cell receptor beta chains below, sequenced in a study of molecular identifiers for immune sequencing clone quantification. TCRdb reprocessed the PCR reads with MiXCR, giving one entry per CDR3 protein. The sample includes hundreds of thousands of distinct CDR3 sequences, over 20% of them seen just once. Sequenced input: naive CD8+ T cells from blood, with Jurkat cell RNA spiked in. Subset reported: FACS-sorted CD8+CD4-CCR7+CD45RA+ naive T cells. Receptors originate from a human donor in good health. Some libraries in this study had Jurkat cell RNA spiked in.

V and J are TRBV30 and TRBJ2-5, with 9 nucleotides matching TRBD2. The CDR3 is 15 amino acids. The V and J ends lost 3 bases and 3 bases, in that order; junction bases with no gene match: 8. Germline V gene data show CDR1 as GTSNPN and CDR2 as SVGIG (reference sequence). The CDR3 here is CAWRGAGGSEETQYF. DNA for the CDR3: TGTGCCTGGAGGGGGGCGGGAGGGTCGGAAGAGACCCAGTACTTC.

CDR3 residues: CASSLCGAEQFF. As DNA, the CDR3 is TGTGCCAGCAGCTTATGTGGGGCTGAGCAGTTCTTC. V and J are TRBV7-8 and TRBJ2-1; weak D call: TRBD1 (5 bases). Germline V gives CDR1 SGHVS, CDR2 FQNEAQ. The CDR3 sequence is 12 residues long. The V gene lost 2 bases and the J gene lost 9 bases, with 8 bases spanning the gap.

This clonotype showed up just a few times. The chain has TRBV19 and TRBJ1-3, with a possible D match to TRBD1 (5 bases). This CDR3 spans 14 amino acids. Trimming took 5 bases from V and 2 from J, leaving 10 bases between them. The V gene's germline CDR1 is LNHDA and CDR2 SQIVND (reference sequence). CDR3 loop: CASSFGAPGNTIYF. CDR3 DNA: TGTGCCAGTAGTTTCGGGGCGCCTGGAAACACCATATATTTT.

Turning to this clonotype: This may be a read error, as it is one base from a much larger clone. This chain joins TRBV19 and TRBJ1-1; 7 nucleotides match TRBD1. J lost 0 bases, V lost 10 bases, and 11 bases had no gene match. This CDR3 comprises 15 residues. Looked up from germline, CDR1 is LNHDA and CDR2 is SQIVND (reference sequence). The CDR3, as DNA: TGTGCCATTATGGTCCTTACAGGGGTGAACACTGAAGCTTTCTTT. This translates into CAIMVLTGVNTEAFF.

About this clonotype: The germline gene is not matched at one end of the junction; a read error may be the cause. The chain joins TRBV12-3 or TRBV12-4 to TRBJ2-5, with D tentatively TRBD1 (5 bases). The CDR3 runs to 15 residues. The CDR3 region is CTSSLNPPGQETQYF. CDR3 DNA: TGTACCAGCAGTTTAAATCCTCCAGGGCAAGAGACCCAGTACTTC.